Here is one T cell receptor beta chain with its context. In the original workflow: The authors estimated nucleated cell counts from reference gene primer amplification. This table comes from immunoSEQ multiplex PCR, and its TCRdb copy is limited to in-frame clones, with some not included. V, J and clone size reflect that table, while D and trimming were determined from the DNA. Of under 350,000 clones listed, roughly 88% were seen once; the top ten hold 9.5% to 11%. Looked up from germline, CDR1 is LGHDT and CDR2 is YNNKEL (reference sequence). V trimming: 4 bases; J trimming: 5 bases; junction bases outside the gene matches: 8. CDR3 length: 15 residues. These data are taken from a study of blood T cell repertoires in COVID-19. Study context: The United States, Italy and Spain were the sources of the acute and convalescent COVID-19 samples. Sources were T cells, B-cell-depleted T cells, or PBMCs; the material itself was cDNA or gDNA.

Sequencing was done on a sample of peripheral blood. The rearrangement joins TRBV3-1 (or the pseudogene TRBV3-2) to TRBJ2-3, with 8 bases identical to TRBD2. The clonotype was recovered from a woman between 65 and 79 years old with acute or convalescent COVID-19. The CDR3 sequence: CASSLRGGIGDTQYF. The CDR3 coding sequence is TGTGCCAGCAGCCTTCGGGGGGGCATCGGAGATACGCAGTATTTT.